These 20 T cell receptor beta chains were all obtained from the same sample, sequenced in a study of preoperative IRX-2 immunotherapy in early breast cancer. Specified treatment: preoperative locoregional IRX-2 cytokine immunotherapy. Clones were sequenced by immunoSEQ multiplex PCR, and TCRdb holds only the in-frame ones, with some missing. The table lists tens of thousands of clones, just under 90% of them singletons. The sequencing here drew on tumor tissue, taken after IRX-2 immunotherapy. The receptors come from a human donor with breast cancer.

The V call is TRBV18, the J call TRBJ2-6; D unresolved. Germline V gene sequence: CDR1 KGHSH, CDR2 LQKENI. The CDR3 loop spans 14 amino acids. Between the trimmed V and J ends, which lost 6 bases and 2 bases, there was a span of 8 bases. CDR3 DNA sequence: TGTGCCAGCTCCAGGAGTACTGGGGCCAACGTCCTGACTTTC. Protein product: CASSRSTGANVLTF.

The chain uses TRBV19 and TRBJ2-1; D gene unclear. The germline CDR1 and CDR2 sequences are LNHDA and SQIVND (reference sequence). V was clipped by 3 bases and J by 7 bases, with 16 bases between them. This CDR3 comprises 15 residues. The CDR3 sequence: CASSITTLLGNEQFF. In DNA form, the CDR3 reads TGTGCCAGTAGTATTACAACCCTCTTGGGGAATGAGCAGTTCTTC.

The chain is built from TRBV18 and TRBJ1-2; D unresolved. Germline CDR1 is KGHSH and CDR2 is LQKENI. The CDR3 has 15 amino acids. V lost 6 bases and J lost 6, with 20 bases in between. The CDR3 is CASSQASRASDGYTF. The DNA for the CDR3 is TGTGCCAGCTCGCAGGCTTCTCGGGCCTCGGATGGCTACACCTTC. The full variable domain, its missing parts supplied by reference TRBV18 and TRBJ1-2, is NAGVMQNPRHLVRRRGQEARLRCSPMKGHSHVYWYRQLPEEGLKFMVYLQKENIIDESGMPKERFSAEFPKEGPSILRIQQVVRGDSAAYFCASSQASRASDGYTFGSGTRLTVV.

By share, this clone ranks as large. This rearrangement joins TRBV11-3 to TRBJ1-3; a weak D match, TRBD1 (6 bases). Trimming cost V 5 bases and J 1 base, with 15 bases left between them. The CDR3 runs to 16 residues. Germline values: CDR1 SGHNT, CDR2 YENEEA. This chain's CDR3 is CASSKDSGVSGNTIYF. Here the CDR3 DNA reads TGTGCCAGCAGCAAAGATTCAGGGGTTTCTGGAAACACCATATATTTT.

The gene calls are TRBV7-4 and TRBJ1-1; 11 bases map to TRBD1. With 2 bases clipped from V and 4 bases from J, the junction kept 3 bases outside the gene matches. The CDR3 consists of 15 residues. Germline CDR1 and CDR2: SGHVT and SQSDAQ. The CDR3 reads CASSLLGTGGTEAFF. CDR3 bases: TGTGCCAGCAGCTTACTTGGGACAGGGGGCACTGAAGCTTTCTTT.

This clone was seen only a few times. The chain uses TRBV19 and TRBJ2-4, with D possibly TRBD2 on 5 matching bases. The CDR3 is 14 residues long. V lost 5 bases and J 7 bases, leaving 15 bases between the germline ends. Germline V gives CDR1 LNHDA, CDR2 SQIVND (reference sequence). CDR3 DNA: TGTGCCAGTAGTCTCGGGATCCAACGCAACATTCAGTACTTC. Translated: CASSLGIQRNIQYF.

Here the CDR3 reads CASSLPSWGEDTGELFF. The CDR3 coding sequence is TGTGCCAGCAGCTTACCCTCCTGGGGAGAGGACACCGGGGAGCTGTTTTTT. This chain links TRBV7-6 with TRBJ2-2; perhaps TRBD2 as D (5 bases). Between the trimmed V and J ends, which lost 2 bases and 3 bases, there was a span of 16 bases. The germline V gene encodes CDR1 SGHVS and CDR2 FNYEAQ. This CDR3 contains 17 residues.

This clone was counted a few times. V usage is TRBV6-8 and J usage is TRBJ2-2; D is undetermined. The CDR3 consists of 12 residues. V was pared by 5 bases and J by 6 bases, with 7 bases between. Germline V lookup: CDR1 MNHGY, CDR2 SAAAGT. CDR3 protein: CASSLPPGELFF. The CDR3 DNA follows: TGTGCCAGCAGTCTCCCGCCCGGGGAGCTGTTTTTT.

The chain couples TRBV6-8 to TRBJ1-5; a weak D match, TRBD1 (5 bases). The CDR3 length is 14 residues. Germline V gene lookup returns CDR1 MNHGY and CDR2 SAAAGT. With 5 bases removed from V and 2 bases from J, the gap between germline ends came to 10 bases. The CDR3 DNA sequence: TGTGCCAGCAGTGGGGACGGTCGCAATCAGCCCCAGCATTTT. Translating gives CASSGDGRNQPQHF.

This clone was seen a handful of times. The J gene is TRBJ1-4, the V gene TRBV6-8, with D possibly matching TRBD1 (6 bases). Per the germline V gene, CDR1 is MNHGY and CDR2 is SAAAGT. The V and J ends lost 6 bases and 0 bases respectively, with 20 bases between them. This CDR3 is built from 18 residues. The CDR3 sequence is CASRPFGGPAATNEKLFF. The CDR3 DNA is TGTGCCAGCAGACCCTTCGGGGGGCCGGCTGCAACTAATGAAAAACTGTTTTTT.

V gene TRBV6-8 combines with J gene TRBJ2-6; D is unresolved. V lost 8 bases to trimming and J lost 0 bases, with 5 bases between them. The CDR3 is made up of 13 amino acids. CDR1 and CDR2 (germline): MNHGY, SAAAGT. CDR3 sequence (DNA): TGTGCCAGCTCAGGCTCTGGGGCCAACGTCCTGACTTTC. This sequence encodes CASSGSGANVLTF.

The chain uses TRBV6-8 and TRBJ2-7; TRBD1 or TRBD2 may be the D gene (6 bases each). This CDR3 contains 15 residues. V was pared by 6 bases and J by 2 bases, with 17 bases between. Germline lookup yields CDR1 MNHGY and CDR2 SAAAGT. CDR3 residues: CASSYKGGPAYEQYF. The CDR3 coding sequence is TGTGCCAGCAGCTACAAGGGGGGACCCGCCTACGAGCAGTACTTC.

The genes are TRBV28 and TRBJ1-6; the match to TRBD1 covers 9 bases. The CDR3 runs to 16 residues. CDR1 is MDHEN, CDR2 SYDVKM, per germline. V gave up 3 bases and J gave up 7 bases; unmatched junction bases: 7. The CDR3, as DNA: TGTGCCAGCAGTTTTTTGGGGACAGGGTCGAATTCACCCCTCCACTTT. Translated: CASSFLGTGSNSPLHF.

The rearrangement links TRBV1 to TRBJ2-1; TRBD2 is taken as the D call from the table, unchecked against the DNA. TRBV1 is a recognized pseudogene. The CDR3 runs 18 residues. The CDR3 DNA follows: TGCGCCAGCAGCCGAGGACTAGCGGGGATAAGCTCCTACAATGAGCAGTTCTTC. Protein: CASSRGLAGISSYNEQFF.

The rearrangement uses TRBV11-3 and TRBJ2-3; unclear D gene. Germline values: CDR1 SGHNT, CDR2 YENEEA. Trimming shortened V by 2 bases and J by 4 bases, and 13 bases separated the two germline ends. This CDR3 is 15 amino acids long. DNA of the CDR3: TGTGCCAGCAGCTTATCCTCGGGTCGGCCAGATACGCAGTATTTT. Amino acids: CASSLSSGRPDTQYF.

Only one count was recorded for this clone. This rearrangement joins TRBV11-3 to TRBJ2-7, with a tentative D call TRBD2 (6 bases). This CDR3 is built from 15 residues. CDR1 is SGHNT and CDR2 is YENEEA in the germline V gene. The V end lost 5 bases, the J end lost 0 bases, and 14 bases lay between the germline ends. The chain's CDR3 is CASSPGTLSSYEQYF. In DNA, the CDR3 is TGTGCCAGCAGCCCAGGGACTCTGAGCTCCTACGAGCAGTACTTC.

This clone has a single count. This chain connects TRBV18 to TRBJ1-3; no reliable D call. The length of the CDR3 is 14 residues. Germline V lookup: CDR1 KGHSH, CDR2 LQKENI. V dropped 6 bases and J dropped 0 bases, with 9 bases sitting between them. CDR3 sequence reads: CASSPTDSGNTIYF. As DNA, the CDR3 is TGTGCCAGCTCCCCAACAGACTCTGGAAACACCATATATTTT.

The gene calls are TRBV14 and TRBJ1-1, with D unresolved. The germline CDR1 and CDR2 sequences are SGHDN and FVKESK. The V and J ends lost 2 bases and 6 bases respectively, with 13 bases between them. The length of the CDR3 is 14 residues. Here the CDR3 reads CASSQFTGIPEAFF. CDR3 nucleotides: TGTGCCAGCAGCCAATTTACGGGAATACCTGAAGCTTTCTTT.

The J gene is TRBJ2-3, the V gene TRBV7-6, with D perhaps TRBD2 (5 bases). The CDR3 runs to 14 residues. The ends were cut back, 3 bases at V and 3 bases at J, with 10 bases in the middle. From germline, CDR1 is SGHVS and CDR2 FNYEAQ. The CDR3 reads CASSFEEATDTQYF. The CDR3 DNA reads TGTGCCAGCAGCTTCGAGGAGGCGACAGATACGCAGTATTTT.

The V call is TRBV1, the J call TRBJ1-1; the table calls TRBD1, which could not be checked here. TRBV1 is tagged as a pseudogene. This CDR3 has 15 residues. DNA of the CDR3: TGCGCCAGCAAACGAGATTTTACAGGGAACACTGAAGCTTTCTTT. It is translated as CASKRDFTGNTEAFF.